This entry concerns a single T cell receptor beta chain. The data were obtained in a study of blood T cell repertoires in COVID-19. Study-level information: PBMCs, B-cell-depleted T cells, or T cells provided the cDNA or gDNA that made up the material.

The table came from immunoSEQ multiplex PCR; TCRdb's copy has only in-frame clones and leaves some out. The sample has approximately 110,000 clones, more than 75% seen once; the top ten hold approximately 5%. Specimen: peripheral blood. This clonotype originated in a human donor in a cohort sampled during active COVID-19.

For the CDR3, the DNA is TGTGCCAGCAACAACAGGGTGACGGAGACCCAGTACTTC. This encodes CASNNRVTETQYF. The chain employs TRBV7-2 and TRBJ2-5; perhaps TRBD1 as D (6 bases). Trimming took 7 bases from V and 5 from J, leaving 14 bases between them. In germline, CDR1 is SGHTA, CDR2 FQGNSA. The CDR3 is 13 amino acids.